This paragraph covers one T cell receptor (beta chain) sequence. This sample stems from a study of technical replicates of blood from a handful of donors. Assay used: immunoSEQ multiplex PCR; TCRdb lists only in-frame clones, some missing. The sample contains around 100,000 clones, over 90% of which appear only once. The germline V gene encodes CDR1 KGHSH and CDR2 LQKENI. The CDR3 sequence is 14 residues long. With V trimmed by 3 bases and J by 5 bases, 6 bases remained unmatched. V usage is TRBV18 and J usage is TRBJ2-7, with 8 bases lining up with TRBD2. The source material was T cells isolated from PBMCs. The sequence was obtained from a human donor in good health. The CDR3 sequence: CASSPRTSIDEQYF. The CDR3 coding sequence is TGTGCCAGCTCACCGAGGACTAGCATCGACGAGCAGTACTTC.